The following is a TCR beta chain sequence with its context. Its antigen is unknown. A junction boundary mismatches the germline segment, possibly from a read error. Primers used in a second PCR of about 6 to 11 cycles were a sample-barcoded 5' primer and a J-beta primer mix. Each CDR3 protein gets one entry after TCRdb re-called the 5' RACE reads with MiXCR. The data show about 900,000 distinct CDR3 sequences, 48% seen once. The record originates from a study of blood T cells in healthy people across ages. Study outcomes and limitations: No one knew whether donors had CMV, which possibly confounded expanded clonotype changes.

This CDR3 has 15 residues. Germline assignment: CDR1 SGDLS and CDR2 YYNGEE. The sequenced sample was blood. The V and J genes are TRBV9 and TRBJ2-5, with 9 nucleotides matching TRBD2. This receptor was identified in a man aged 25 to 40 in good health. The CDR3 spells CTSSVLAGVQETQYF. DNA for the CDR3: TGTACCAGCAGCGTCTTAGCGGGGGTCCAAGAGACCCAGTACTTC.